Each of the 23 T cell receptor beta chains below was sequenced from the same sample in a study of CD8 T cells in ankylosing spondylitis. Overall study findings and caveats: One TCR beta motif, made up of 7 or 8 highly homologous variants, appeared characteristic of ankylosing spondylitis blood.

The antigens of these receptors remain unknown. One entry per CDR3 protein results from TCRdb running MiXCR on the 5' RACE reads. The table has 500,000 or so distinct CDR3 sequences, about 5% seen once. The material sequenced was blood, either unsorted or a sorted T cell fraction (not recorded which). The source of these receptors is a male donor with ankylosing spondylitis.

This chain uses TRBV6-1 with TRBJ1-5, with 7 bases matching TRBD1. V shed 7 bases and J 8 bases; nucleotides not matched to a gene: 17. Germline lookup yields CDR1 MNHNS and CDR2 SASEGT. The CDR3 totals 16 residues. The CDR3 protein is CASTTNPGTEEKPQHF. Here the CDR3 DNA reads TGTGCCAGCACAACCAACCCCGGGACAGAGGAGAAGCCCCAGCATTTT.

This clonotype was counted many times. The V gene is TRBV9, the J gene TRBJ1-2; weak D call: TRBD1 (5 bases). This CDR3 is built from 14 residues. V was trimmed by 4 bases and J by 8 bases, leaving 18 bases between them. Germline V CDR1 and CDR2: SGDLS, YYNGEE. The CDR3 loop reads CASSITGTASGYTF. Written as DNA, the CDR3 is TGTGCCAGCAGCATCACCGGGACGGCCTCCGGCTACACCTTC.

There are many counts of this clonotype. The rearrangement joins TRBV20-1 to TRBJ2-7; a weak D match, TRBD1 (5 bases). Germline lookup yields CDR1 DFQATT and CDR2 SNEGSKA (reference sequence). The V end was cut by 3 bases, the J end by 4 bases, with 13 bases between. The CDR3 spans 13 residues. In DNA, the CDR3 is TGCAGTGCTAGTCGGCAGGGCGCGTACGAGCAGTACTTC. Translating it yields CSASRQGAYEQYF.

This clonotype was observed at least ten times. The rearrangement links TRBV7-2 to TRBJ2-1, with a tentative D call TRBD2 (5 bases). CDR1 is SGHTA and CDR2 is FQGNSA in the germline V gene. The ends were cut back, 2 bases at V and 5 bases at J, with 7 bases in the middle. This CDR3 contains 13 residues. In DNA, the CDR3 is TGTGCCAGCAGCTTACGGGATCACAATGAGCAGTTCTTC. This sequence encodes CASSLRDHNEQFF.

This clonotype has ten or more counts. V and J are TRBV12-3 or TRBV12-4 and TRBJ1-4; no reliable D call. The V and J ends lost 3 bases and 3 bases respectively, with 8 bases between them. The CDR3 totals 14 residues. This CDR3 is CASSFRPPNEKLFF. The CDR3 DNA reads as TGTGCCAGCAGTTTTCGGCCGCCTAATGAAAAACTGTTTTTT.

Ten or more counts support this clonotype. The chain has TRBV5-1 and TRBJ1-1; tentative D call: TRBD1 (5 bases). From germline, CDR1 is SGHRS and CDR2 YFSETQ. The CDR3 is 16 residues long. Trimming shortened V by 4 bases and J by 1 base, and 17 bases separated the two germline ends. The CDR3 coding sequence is TGCGCCAGCAGCCGCCTGTACTGGGGCTCGAACACTGAAGCTTTCTTT. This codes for CASSRLYWGSNTEAFF.

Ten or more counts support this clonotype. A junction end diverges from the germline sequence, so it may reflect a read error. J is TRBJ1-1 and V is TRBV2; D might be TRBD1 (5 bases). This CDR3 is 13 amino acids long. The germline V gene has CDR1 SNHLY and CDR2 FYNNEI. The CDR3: CASSDLQGSKAIF. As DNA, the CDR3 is TGTGCCAGCAGTGATCTCCAGGGTTCGAAAGCCATCTTT.

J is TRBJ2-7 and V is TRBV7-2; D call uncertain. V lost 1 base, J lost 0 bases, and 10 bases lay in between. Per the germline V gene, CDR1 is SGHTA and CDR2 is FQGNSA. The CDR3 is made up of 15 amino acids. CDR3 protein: CASSLEPASSYEQYF. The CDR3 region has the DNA TGTGCCAGCAGCTTAGAGCCAGCGAGCTCCTACGAGCAGTACTTC.

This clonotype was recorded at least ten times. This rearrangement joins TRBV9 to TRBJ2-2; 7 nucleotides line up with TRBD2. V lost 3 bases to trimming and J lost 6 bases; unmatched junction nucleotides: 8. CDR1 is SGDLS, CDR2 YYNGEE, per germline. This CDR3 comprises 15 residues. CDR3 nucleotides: TGTGCCAGCAGCGAGTACGGGAGGTTTTCCGGGGAGCTGTTTTTT. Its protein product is CASSEYGRFSGELFF.

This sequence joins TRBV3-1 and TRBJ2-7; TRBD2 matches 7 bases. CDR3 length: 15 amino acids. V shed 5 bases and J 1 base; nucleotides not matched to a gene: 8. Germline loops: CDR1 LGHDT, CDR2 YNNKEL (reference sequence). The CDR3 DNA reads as TGTGCCAGCAGCGACGGGAGGCTTCCTTCCTACGAGCAGTACTTC. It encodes CASSDGRLPSYEQYF.

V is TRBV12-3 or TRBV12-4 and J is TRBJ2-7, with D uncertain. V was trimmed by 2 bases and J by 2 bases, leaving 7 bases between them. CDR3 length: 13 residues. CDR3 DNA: TGTGCCAGCAGTTTATTCGTCGCCTACGAGCAGTACTTC. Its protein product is CASSLFVAYEQYF.

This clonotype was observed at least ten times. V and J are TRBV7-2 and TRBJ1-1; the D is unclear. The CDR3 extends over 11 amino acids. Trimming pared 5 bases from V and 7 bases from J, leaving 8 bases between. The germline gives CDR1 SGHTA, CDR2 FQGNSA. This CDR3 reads CASSLFNEAFF. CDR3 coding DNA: TGTGCCAGCAGCCTGTTCAATGAAGCTTTCTTT.

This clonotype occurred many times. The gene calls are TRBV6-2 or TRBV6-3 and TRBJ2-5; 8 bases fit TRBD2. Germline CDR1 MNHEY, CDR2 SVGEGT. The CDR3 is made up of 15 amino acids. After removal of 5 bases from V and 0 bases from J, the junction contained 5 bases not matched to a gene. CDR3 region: CASSPSGRYQETQYF. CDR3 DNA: TGTGCCAGCAGTCCTAGCGGGCGGTACCAAGAGACCCAGTACTTC.

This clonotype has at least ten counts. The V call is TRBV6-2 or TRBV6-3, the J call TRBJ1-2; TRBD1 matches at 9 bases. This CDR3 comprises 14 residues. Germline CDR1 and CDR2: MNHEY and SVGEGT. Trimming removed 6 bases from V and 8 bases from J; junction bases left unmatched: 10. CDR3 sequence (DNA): TGTGCCAGCAGAGGGGACAGGGTGCTAAGCGGCTACACCTTC. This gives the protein CASRGDRVLSGYTF.

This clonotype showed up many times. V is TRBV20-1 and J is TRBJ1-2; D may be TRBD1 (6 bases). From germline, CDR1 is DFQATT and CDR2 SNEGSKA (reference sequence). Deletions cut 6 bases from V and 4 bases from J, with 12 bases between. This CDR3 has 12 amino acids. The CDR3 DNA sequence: TGCAGTGCGGACAGTCTCGGCTATGGCTACACCTTC. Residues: CSADSLGYGYTF.

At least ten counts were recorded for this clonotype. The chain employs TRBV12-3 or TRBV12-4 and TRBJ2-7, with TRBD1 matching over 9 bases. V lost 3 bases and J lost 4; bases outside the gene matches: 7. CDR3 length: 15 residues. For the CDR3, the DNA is TGTGCCAGCAGTTTTGACAGGGGGTACCAATACGAGCAGTACTTC. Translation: CASSFDRGYQYEQYF.

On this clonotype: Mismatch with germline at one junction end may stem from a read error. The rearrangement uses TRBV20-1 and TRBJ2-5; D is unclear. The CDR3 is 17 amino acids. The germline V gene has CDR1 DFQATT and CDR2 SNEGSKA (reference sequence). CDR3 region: CCARDSRIDHTMETQYF. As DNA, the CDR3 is TGCTGTGCTAGAGATTCGCGCATAGACCACACCATGGAGACCCAGTACTTC.

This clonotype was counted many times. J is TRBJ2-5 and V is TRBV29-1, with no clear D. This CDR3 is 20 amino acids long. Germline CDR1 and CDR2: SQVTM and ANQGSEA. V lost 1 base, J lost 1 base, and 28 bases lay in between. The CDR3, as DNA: TGCAGCGTTGAAGGGGGTTTCCCCGGGTCCCGCTCTCATATCCAAGAGACCCAGTACTTC. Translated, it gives CSVEGGFPGSRSHIQETQYF. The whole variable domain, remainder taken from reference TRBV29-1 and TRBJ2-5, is SAVISQKPSRDICQRGTSLTIQCQVDSQVTMMFWYRQQPGQSLTLIATANQGSEATYESGFVIDKFPISRPNLTFSTLTVSNMSPEDSSIYLCSVEGGFPGSRSHIQETQYFGPGTRLLVL.

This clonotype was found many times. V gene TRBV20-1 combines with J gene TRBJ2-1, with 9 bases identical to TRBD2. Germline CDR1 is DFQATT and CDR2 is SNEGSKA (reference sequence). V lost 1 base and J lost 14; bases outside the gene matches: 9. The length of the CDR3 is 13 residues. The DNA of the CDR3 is TGCAGTGCTAGAGTGCCGCGGGAGGGCCGAGAGTTCTTC. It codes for CSARVPREGREFF.

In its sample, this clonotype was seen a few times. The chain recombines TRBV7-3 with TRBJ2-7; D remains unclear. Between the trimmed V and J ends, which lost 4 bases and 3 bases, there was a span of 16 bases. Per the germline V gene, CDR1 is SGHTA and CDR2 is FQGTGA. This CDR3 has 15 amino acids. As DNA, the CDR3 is TGTGCCAGCAGCTCGGACCCTACATCCTTCTACGAGCAGTACTTC. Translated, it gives CASSSDPTSFYEQYF.

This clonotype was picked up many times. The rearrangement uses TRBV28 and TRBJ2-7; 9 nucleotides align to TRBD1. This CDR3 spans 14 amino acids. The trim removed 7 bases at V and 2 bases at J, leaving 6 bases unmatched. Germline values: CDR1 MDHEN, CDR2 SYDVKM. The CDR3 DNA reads TGTGCCAGCACCCCGACAGGGGGACCCTACGAGCAGTACTTC. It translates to CASTPTGGPYEQYF.

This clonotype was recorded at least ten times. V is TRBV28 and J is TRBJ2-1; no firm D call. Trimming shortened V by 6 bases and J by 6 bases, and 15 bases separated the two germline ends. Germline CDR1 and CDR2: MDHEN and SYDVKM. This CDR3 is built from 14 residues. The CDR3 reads CASRPPSGFNEQFF. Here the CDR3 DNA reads TGTGCCAGCAGACCCCCTAGTGGATTCAATGAGCAGTTCTTC.

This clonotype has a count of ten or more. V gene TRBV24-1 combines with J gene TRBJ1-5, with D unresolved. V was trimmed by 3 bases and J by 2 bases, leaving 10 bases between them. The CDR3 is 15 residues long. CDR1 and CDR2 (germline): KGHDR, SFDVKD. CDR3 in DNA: TGTGCCACCAGTGATACGAGGAAAGGCAATCAGCCCCAGCATTTT. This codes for CATSDTRKGNQPQHF.